The rows below give T cell receptor beta chains drawn from one sample of a study of identical twins. From the 5' RACE reads, TCRdb called clonotypes with MiXCR, one entry per CDR3 protein. The sample lists 1.5 million to 2 million distinct CDR3 sequences, roughly 35% seen once, with less than 0.35% in the top ten. Sequencing used cord blood. These receptors were collected from a newborn girl in good health. CDR3s include the opening cysteine and the closing phenylalanine or tryptophan. The D gene is left open where the match is weak. Some rows mark clone size as missing; the rest say once, few, many or name a class of expanded clone.

j_call clone_size d_call v_call cdr3_nt cdr3_aa
TRBJ2-7 few . TRBV20-1 TGCAGTGCTAGAGATCGAATGCTCTCCTACGAGCAGTACTTC CSARDRMLSYEQYF
TRBJ2-3 many TRBD1 TRBV28 TGTGCCAGCAGCATTGACAGGGGGTCCGCAGATACGCAGTATTTT CASSIDRGSADTQYF
TRBJ2-1 . . TRBV20-1 TGCAGGGCTGGGGGGCCCTCCTACAATGAGCAGTTCTTC CRAGGPSYNEQFF
TRBJ1-1 . . TRBV7-2 TGTGCCGGCAGCTTAGCAGGACGTATGAACACTGAAGCTTTCTTT CAGSLAGRMNTEAFF
TRBJ1-4 . . TRBV7-9 TGTGCCAGCAGCTTAGCTAAGTGGCCTAATGAAAAACTGTTTTTT CASSLAKWPNEKLFF
TRBJ1-2 . . TRBV6-6 TGTGCCAGCACCTCCGACAGCGCGGGGGTCGGCTACACCTTC CASTSDSAGVGYTF
TRBJ2-1 . . TRBV9 TGTGCCAGCAGCGTAGCGGGTAGCGCGGCCTACAATGAGCAGTTCTTC CASSVAGSAAYNEQFF
TRBJ2-1 . TRBD2 TRBV7-2 TGTGCCAGCACCGATAAAGCGGGAGTATTGGGCAATGAGCAGTTCTTC CASTDKAGVLGNEQFF
TRBJ2-2 . TRBD2 TRBV4-1 TGCGCCAGCAGCCGCGTACTAGCGGGGGTACCCACCGGGGAGCTGTTTTTT CASSRVLAGVPTGELFF
TRBJ1-2 many . TRBV10-3 TGTGCCATCAGTGAAGAAGGGGAAGGGTATGGCTACACCTTC CAISEEGEGYGYTF
TRBJ1-1 . . TRBV29-1 TGCAGCGTCCCCGAGGGCACTGAAGCTTTCTTT CSVPEGTEAFF
TRBJ1-4 many . TRBV29-1 TGCAGCGCACAGGGCGTAGGTGAAAAACTGTTTTTT CSAQGVGEKLFF
TRBJ2-7 many . TRBV6-5 TGTGCCAGCAGTTACTCAAGGGCAGGGAAGAACGAGCAGTACTTC CASSYSRAGKNEQYF
TRBJ1-2 . . TRBV12-3/TRBV12-4 TGTGCCAGCAGTTTCGACAGCCTTAACTATGGCTACACCTTC CASSFDSLNYGYTF
TRBJ1-5 . . TRBV12-3/TRBV12-4 TGTGCCAGCACCCTGACGGCTTATCAGCCCCAGCATTTT CASTLTAYQPQHF
TRBJ2-3 once . TRBV10-3 TGTGCCATCGGGGGGGCCACCCAAATCACAGATACGCAGTATTTT CAIGGATQITDTQYF
TRBJ1-2 . . TRBV7-2 TGTGCCAGCAGCTTAGTGCAGGGTGTTCCTAACTATGGCTACACCTTC CASSLVQGVPNYGYTF
TRBJ2-5 . . TRBV6-6 TGTGCCAGCAGTCGAATGTGGGGTAGTCGACCACAAGAGACCCAGTACTTC CASSRMWGSRPQETQYF
TRBJ2-3 few . TRBV12-3/TRBV12-4 TGTGCCAGCAGTTTTATGGACGGTAGCACAGATACGCAGTATTTT CASSFMDGSTDTQYF
TRBJ1-4 few . TRBV12-3/TRBV12-4 TGTGCCAGCAGTTTTGGAGGGGCTGGGGAAAAACTGTTTTTT CASSFGGAGEKLFF
TRBJ1-5 . TRBD1 TRBV28 TGTGCCAGCAGACGAAGACAGGGTAGCAATCAGCCCCAGCATTTT CASRRRQGSNQPQHF
TRBJ2-3 many . TRBV15 TGTGCCACCAGACCGATATCGGCAGATACGCAGTATTTT CATRPISADTQYF
TRBJ2-5 few . TRBV7-9 TGTGCCAGCAGCCCCTTTTCAGGTCCGGAGACCCAGTACTTC CASSPFSGPETQYF
TRBJ2-5 . . TRBV5-1 TGCGCCAGCAGCTGGGGACACCAGCACGCTCAAGAGACCCAGTACTTC CASSWGHQHAQETQYF
TRBJ1-1 . . TRBV10-3 TGTGCCATCAGTGAGTCGTCTTCAGGGGCGTGTGAAGCTTTCTTT CAISESSSGACEAFF
TRBJ2-3 . . TRBV2 TGTGCCATACCGACCTCTAGCACAGATACGCAGTATTTT CAIPTSSTDTQYF
TRBJ2-3 many TRBD1 TRBV12-3/TRBV12-4 TGTGCCAGCAGTTTAATGACAGGGCACCTCACAGATACGCAGTATTTT CASSLMTGHLTDTQYF
TRBJ1-4 . . TRBV2 TGTGCCAGCGGCAGACGAGCCTTAGGTGAAAAACTGTTTTTT CASGRRALGEKLFF
TRBJ1-1 . TRBD1 TRBV20-1 TGCAGTGCTAGAACGGACAGGGGAACGGGTGAAGCTTTCTTT CSARTDRGTGEAFF
TRBJ2-5 . . TRBV6-5 TGTGCCTCTGCCCTCGGGAAACCGGAGACCCAGTACTTC CASALGKPETQYF
TRBJ1-5 few . TRBV20-1 TGCAGTGTTCTCCGGGACGGCCATAGCAATCAGCCCCAGCATTTT CSVLRDGHSNQPQHF
TRBJ2-3 many . TRBV25-1 TGTGCCAGCAGTGAATACGCAGATACGCAGTATTTT CASSEYADTQYF
TRBJ1-2 few . TRBV4-1 TGCGCCAGCAGCCAAGAAGGGGCGGCTCAATATGGCTACACCTTC CASSQEGAAQYGYTF
TRBJ2-6 . . TRBV28 TGTGCCAGCAGTTCTGCCCCGGGCTTATCTGGGGCCAACGTCCTGACTTTC CASSSAPGLSGANVLTF
TRBJ2-3 few TRBD2 TRBV10-2 TGCGCCAGCAGCGGTCTCGACCTAAAGACTAGCGGGGGGCCGCGACGAGATACGCAGTATTTT CASSGLDLKTSGGPRRDTQYF
TRBJ2-7 . . TRBV19 TGTGCCAGTAGTATCGGGGACCCTAGCTCCTACGAGCAGTACTTC CASSIGDPSSYEQYF
TRBJ2-3 . . TRBV3-1 TGTGCCAGCAGCCAAGTGGAGGGGGCCTGGACAGATACGCAGTATTTT CASSQVEGAWTDTQYF
TRBJ1-6 . . TRBV7-2 TGTGCCAGCAGCCCAAGAATCGGGAATTCACCCCTCCACTTT CASSPRIGNSPLHF
TRBJ1-5 few TRBD1 TRBV28 TGTGCCAGCAGTCCCCCCGGACAGGGCGGTCAGCCCCAGCATTTT CASSPPGQGGQPQHF
TRBJ2-7 . . TRBV15 TGTGCCACCAGCAGAGATAGGCCAGCCTACAATGAGCAGTACTTC CATSRDRPAYNEQYF
TRBJ1-2 . . TRBV18 TGTGCCAGCTCACTCCGGGACAAATATGGCTACACCTTC CASSLRDKYGYTF
TRBJ2-5 . . TRBV4-2 TGTGCCAGCAGCCTAGCGGAGGGGGGCCAGGAGACCCAGTACTTC CASSLAEGGQETQYF
TRBJ2-1 . TRBD2 TRBV3-1 TGTGCCAGCAGCCCCTTGGGACTAGCGGGAGGTGGGTACAATGAGCAGTTCTTC CASSPLGLAGGGYNEQFF
TRBJ2-4 many . TRBV18 TGTGCCAGCTCACGTCACATTCAGTACTTC CASSRHIQYF
TRBJ1-2 . . TRBV6-2/TRBV6-3 TGTGCCAGCTTACCGGGACGAACTATGAGCTACACCTTC CASLPGRTMSYTF
TRBJ2-1 . . TRBV2 TGTGCCAGCAGTGAAGGACTGGCTCTCCTCTCCTACAATGAGCAGTTCTTC CASSEGLALLSYNEQFF
TRBJ2-2 . . TRBV7-2 TGTGCCAGCAGCTTAGATTGGGCCGGGGAGCTGTTTTTT CASSLDWAGELFF
TRBJ2-7 few TRBD2 TRBV7-8 TGTGCCAGCAGCTTAGTTACTAGCGGGGGCATTGGGTACAATGAGCAGTACTTC CASSLVTSGGIGYNEQYF
TRBJ2-1 many . TRBV5-1 TGCGCCAGCAGCTTACGTTCTGTCGGGGCCCTTAATGAGCAGTTCTTC CASSLRSVGALNEQFF
TRBJ2-7 many . TRBV20-1 TGCAGCCTACTGACCAGGCCCTACGAGCAGTACTTC CSLLTRPYEQYF
TRBJ2-7 few TRBD1 TRBV18 TGTGCCAGCTCACCCGTAAAGGGACAGGTCGGCGAGCAGTACTTC CASSPVKGQVGEQYF